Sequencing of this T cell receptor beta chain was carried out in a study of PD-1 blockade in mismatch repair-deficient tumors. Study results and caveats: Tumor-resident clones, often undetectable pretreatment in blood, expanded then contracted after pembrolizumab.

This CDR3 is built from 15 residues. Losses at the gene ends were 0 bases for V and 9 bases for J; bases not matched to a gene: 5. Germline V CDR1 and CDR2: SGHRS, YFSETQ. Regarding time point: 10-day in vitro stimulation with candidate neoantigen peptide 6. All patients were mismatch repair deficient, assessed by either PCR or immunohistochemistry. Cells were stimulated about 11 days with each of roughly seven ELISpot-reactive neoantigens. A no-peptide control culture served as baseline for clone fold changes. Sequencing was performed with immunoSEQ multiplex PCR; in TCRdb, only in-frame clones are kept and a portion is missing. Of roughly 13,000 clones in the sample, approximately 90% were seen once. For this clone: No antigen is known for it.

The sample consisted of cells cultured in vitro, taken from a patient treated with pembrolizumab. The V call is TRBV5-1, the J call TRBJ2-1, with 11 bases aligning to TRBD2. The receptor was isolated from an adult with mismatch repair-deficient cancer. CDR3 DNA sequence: TGCGCCAGCAGCTTGGTTACTAGCGGGAGCACTGAGCAGTTCTTC. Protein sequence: CASSLVTSGSTEQFF.